The source of this T cell receptor (beta chain) is a study of blood T cell repertoires in COVID-19. Germline V gene sequence: CDR1 PRHDT, CDR2 FYEKMQ (reference sequence). The CDR3 is made up of 16 amino acids. The germline V and J ends were trimmed by 5 bases and 7 bases, with 20 bases remaining between them. Measured with immunoSEQ multiplex PCR; TCRdb has only the in-frame clones, and not every one. This sample has more than 15,000 clones, with 86% found just once. What was sequenced was peripheral blood. The receptor was derived from a man aged 55 to 70 with acute or convalescent COVID-19. The V and J genes are TRBV13 and TRBJ2-2, with D possibly being TRBD1 (6 bases). CDR3 loop: CASSATTGSVFGELFF. Written as DNA, the CDR3 is TGTGCCAGCAGCGCAACAACAGGGTCGGTTTTCGGGGAGCTGTTTTTT.